Following are 27 T cell receptor beta chains from one sample sequenced in a study of early T cells in non-severe SARS-CoV-2 infection. TCRdb passed the 5' RACE reads through MiXCR, listing each CDR3 protein once. The sample yields about 98,000 distinct CDR3 sequences, 9.5% to 12% seen once. What was sequenced was whole blood. The receptors here all came from an adult who was a healthcare worker with PCR-confirmed SARS-CoV-2 infection or an uninfected control (not recorded which).

This clonotype was counted between two and nine times. V gene TRBV18 combines with J gene TRBJ2-2; D might be TRBD2 (6 bases). V was trimmed by 4 bases and J by 1 base, leaving 10 bases between them. Germline-derived CDR1 and CDR2 are KGHSH and LQKENI. The length of the CDR3 is 15 residues. For the CDR3, the DNA is TGTGCCAGCTCACGAGAGACTAGGAACACCGGGGAGCTGTTTTTT. It translates to CASSRETRNTGELFF. Variable domain in full (rest from reference TRBV18 and TRBJ2-2): NAGVMQNPRHLVRRRGQEARLRCSPMKGHSHVYWYRQLPEEGLKFMVYLQKENIIDESGMPKERFSAEFPKEGPSILRIQQVVRGDSAAYFCASSRETRNTGELFFGEGSRLTVL.

Many counts were recorded for this clonotype. The chain recombines TRBV27 with TRBJ2-2; TRBD2 matches 12 bases. Germline values: CDR1 MNHEY, CDR2 SMNVEV (reference sequence). The CDR3 length is 15 residues. The ends lost 6 bases at V and 11 bases at J; junction bases unmatched: 10. The CDR3 DNA is TGTGCCAGCAGCCAAACCGGACTAGCGGGACGAGAGCTGTTTTTT. This gives the protein CASSQTGLAGRELFF.

This clonotype was seen more than once but under ten times. This CDR3 reads CASSGGDEAFF. Here the CDR3 DNA reads TGTGCCAGCAGTGGCGGCGATGAAGCTTTCTTT. This rearrangement joins TRBV7-9 to TRBJ1-1; D is undetermined. This CDR3 is 11 amino acids long. Between the trimmed V and J ends, which lost 6 bases and 7 bases, there was a span of 9 bases. CDR1 and CDR2 (germline): SEHNR, FQNEAQ (reference sequence). The whole variable domain, filled in from reference TRBV7-9 and TRBJ1-1, reads DTGVSQNPRHKITKRGQNVTFRCDPISEHNRLYWYRQTLGQGPEFLTYFQNEAQLEKSRLLSDRFSAERPKGSFSTLEIQRTEQGDSAMYLCASSGGDEAFFGQGTRLTVV.

Ten or more counts support this clonotype. This chain links TRBV4-1 with TRBJ2-7; 8 bases match TRBD2. J lost 6 bases, V lost 0 bases, and 1 base had no gene match. Germline V CDR1 and CDR2: MGHRA, YSYEKL. The CDR3 is 13 residues long. CDR3: CASSQDAGGEQYF. The DNA of the CDR3 is TGCGCCAGCAGCCAAGACGCGGGAGGCGAGCAGTACTTC.

This clonotype was seen only a few times. CDR3 amino acids: CASNSGTALYEQYF. The CDR3 DNA is TGTGCCAGCAATTCCGGGACAGCCCTCTACGAGCAGTACTTC. The chain joins TRBV5-8 to TRBJ2-7, with 7 bases identical to TRBD1. The CDR3 is 14 amino acids. With V trimmed by 6 bases and J by 3 bases, 9 bases remained unmatched. Per the germline V gene, CDR1 is SGHTS and CDR2 is YDEGEE.

The J gene is TRBJ2-3, the V gene TRBV10-1; perhaps TRBD2 as D (5 bases). CDR1 and CDR2 (germline): WNHNN, SYGVQD (reference sequence). The V and J ends lost 8 bases and 4 bases respectively, with 13 bases between them. The CDR3 runs to 13 residues. The CDR3 DNA reads TGCGCCAGCCAAAGAGGGAACGCAGATACGCAGTATTTT. Amino acids: CASQRGNADTQYF.

The chain uses TRBV7-3 and TRBJ1-1; a weak D match, TRBD1 (5 bases). Germline CDR1 reads SGHTA; CDR2 reads FQGTGA. V gave up 1 base and J gave up 1 base, with 16 bases separating them. The length of the CDR3 is 17 residues. CDR3 sequence (DNA): TGTGCCAGCAGCTTAAGCGGCGGGACCCCTGGGAACACTGAAGCTTTCTTT. Protein: CASSLSGGTPGNTEAFF.

This clonotype was detected only a few times. This sequence joins TRBV3-1 and TRBJ2-7; 15 bases are a match to TRBD2. The germline gives CDR1 LGHDT, CDR2 YNNKEL (reference sequence). The CDR3 extends over 15 amino acids. With V trimmed by 3 bases and J by 3 bases, 0 bases remained unmatched. The CDR3 protein is CASSQGLAGGYEQYF. The CDR3 DNA is TGTGCCAGCAGCCAGGGACTAGCGGGAGGCTACGAGCAGTACTTC.

This clonotype was recorded a few times. The gene calls are TRBV6-1 and TRBJ2-3; D gene uncertain. V was shortened by 0 bases and J by 5 bases, with 6 bases between the two germline ends. Germline V gene lookup returns CDR1 MNHNS and CDR2 SASEGT. CDR3 length equals 13 residues. This CDR3 is CASSEASVDTQYF. Written as DNA, the CDR3 is TGTGCCAGCAGTGAAGCCTCGGTAGATACGCAGTATTTT.

This clonotype was observed at least ten times. The chain employs TRBV5-5 and TRBJ2-7; a possible D gene is TRBD1 (6 bases). Deletions cut 3 bases from V and 0 bases from J, with 10 bases between. The CDR3 spans 14 residues. The germline gives CDR1 SGHKS, CDR2 YYEKEE (reference sequence). The CDR3 region is CASSWTASSYEQYF. The CDR3 DNA is TGTGCCAGCAGCTGGACAGCCTCCTCCTACGAGCAGTACTTC. The variable domain in full, with the rest retrieved from reference TRBV5-5 and TRBJ2-7, is DAGVTQSPTHLIKTRGQQVTLRCSPISGHKSVSWYQQVLGQGPQFIFQYYEKEERGRGNFPDRFSARQFPNYSSELNVNALLLGDSALYLCASSWTASSYEQYFGPGTRLTVT.

This clonotype was counted many times. Germline is not matched at one junction end, which may reflect a read error. The chain recombines TRBV18 with TRBJ1-1; 8 bases align to TRBD1. Germline values: CDR1 KGHSH, CDR2 LQKENI. This CDR3 comprises 14 residues. The CDR3, as DNA: TGTGCCAGCTCAACACCCAGGGGGCCTACTGAAGCTTTCTTT. Its translation is CASSTPRGPTEAFF.

This clonotype was counted between two and nine times. V gene TRBV6-1 combines with J gene TRBJ2-7; D gene uncertain. Trimming left V 1 base short and J 1 base short, with 8 bases between. Germline V gene lookup returns CDR1 MNHNS and CDR2 SASEGT. CDR3 length: 14 residues. CDR3 in amino acids: CASSEVTDSYEQYF. Here the CDR3 DNA reads TGTGCCAGCAGTGAAGTCACAGATTCCTACGAGCAGTACTTC.

This clonotype was observed a few times. The V and J genes are TRBV5-6 and TRBJ2-3; TRBD2 matches at 8 bases. The germline V gene has CDR1 SGHDT and CDR2 YYEEEE. Trimming cost V 1 base and J 0 bases; bases outside gene matches: 7. This CDR3 spans 17 amino acids. As DNA, the CDR3 is TGTGCCAGCAGCTTGTTGAGTAGCGGGGCGAGCACAGATACGCAGTATTTT. This codes for CASSLLSSGASTDTQYF. Together with reference TRBV5-6 and TRBJ2-3, the CDR3 gives the full variable domain: DAGVTQSPTHLIKTRGQQVTLRCSPKSGHDTVSWYQQALGQGPQFIFQYYEEEERQRGNFPDRFSGHQFPNYSSELNVNALLLGDSALYLCASSLLSSGASTDTQYFGPGTRLTVL.

This clonotype was detected ten times or more. The chain employs TRBV12-3 or TRBV12-4 and TRBJ2-5; 10 nucleotides align to TRBD2. J was trimmed by 3 bases and V by 6 bases; bases with no gene match: 4. The CDR3 spans 14 residues. The CDR3 DNA reads as TGTGCCAGCAGCCTCACTAGCGGGGAAGAGACCCAGTACTTC. Protein sequence: CASSLTSGEETQYF.

This chain links TRBV12-3 or TRBV12-4 with TRBJ2-7; 7 bases match TRBD1. V lost 2 bases to trimming and J lost 5 bases; unmatched junction nucleotides: 9. The CDR3 contains 15 residues. CDR3 amino acids: CASSLRDRDRHEQYF. The CDR3, as DNA: TGTGCCAGCAGTTTAAGGGACAGAGATCGCCACGAGCAGTACTTC.

This clonotype has more than one count but fewer than ten. The V call is TRBV20-1, the J call TRBJ2-7, with no clear D. Looked up from germline, CDR1 is DFQATT and CDR2 is SNEGSKA (reference sequence). V lost 0 bases and J lost 3, with 12 bases in between. The length of the CDR3 is 14 residues. The CDR3 nucleotides read TGCAGTGCTAGAGATACGGAGTCGGGCTACGAGCAGTACTTC. Amino acids: CSARDTESGYEQYF.

The gene calls are TRBV27 and TRBJ2-7; 7 bases line up with TRBD2. CDR1 and CDR2 from the germline V gene are MNHEY and SMNVEV (reference sequence). V was pared by 5 bases and J by 1 base, with 8 bases of the junction left unmatched. The CDR3 has 15 amino acids. In nucleotides, the CDR3 is TGTGCCAGCAGTGCCATGGGACTACTTTCCTACGAGCAGTACTTC. Translated: CASSAMGLLSYEQYF.

The table lists this clonotype with many counts. This chain joins TRBV6-5 and TRBJ1-1, with 8 positions matching TRBD1. This CDR3 has 14 residues. J lost 0 bases, V lost 6 bases, and 3 bases had no gene match. Germline V lookup: CDR1 MNHEY, CDR2 SVGAGI. CDR3 loop: CASRMGQVNTEAFF. CDR3 in DNA: TGTGCCAGCAGGATGGGACAGGTGAACACTGAAGCTTTCTTT.

This clonotype was found a few times. The rearrangement links TRBV20-1 to TRBJ1-1; a weak D match, TRBD1 (6 bases). The CDR3 loop spans 13 amino acids. Germline CDR1 DFQATT, CDR2 SNEGSKA (reference sequence). V lost 5 bases and J lost 5, with 15 bases in between. The CDR3 coding sequence is TGCAGTGCTCCGGGACATCCGGGGACTGAAGCTTTCTTT. Translated, it gives CSAPGHPGTEAFF.

The V call is TRBV11-2, the J call TRBJ2-1; tentatively, D is TRBD1 (5 bases). The CDR3 spans 15 residues. Germline-derived CDR1 and CDR2 are SGHAT and FQNNGV. V was pared by 5 bases and J by 9 bases, with 20 bases between. Here the CDR3 reads CASSLHQQDMGEQFF. The CDR3 coding sequence is TGTGCCAGCAGCCTCCACCAACAGGATATGGGTGAGCAGTTCTTC.

Many counts were recorded for this clonotype. The CDR3 DNA follows: TGTGCCAGCTCACCAGTGAAGGAAAATGAGCAGTTCTTC. Translation: CASSPVKENEQFF. This chain links TRBV18 with TRBJ2-1; D is undetermined. This CDR3 has 13 residues. Germline CDR1 and CDR2: KGHSH and LQKENI. V dropped 2 bases and J dropped 7 bases, with 9 bases sitting between them. The full variable domain, in which reference TRBV18 and TRBJ2-1 provide the parts outside the CDR3, is NAGVMQNPRHLVRRRGQEARLRCSPMKGHSHVYWYRQLPEEGLKFMVYLQKENIIDESGMPKERFSAEFPKEGPSILRIQQVVRGDSAAYFCASSPVKENEQFFGPGTRLTVL.

The chain links TRBV20-1 to TRBJ1-2; weak D call: TRBD1 (5 bases). With 1 base removed from V and 8 bases from J, the gap between germline ends came to 17 bases. Germline V lookup: CDR1 DFQATT, CDR2 SNEGSKA (reference sequence). The CDR3 length is 14 residues. CDR3 DNA: TGCAGTGCTAGAGCGGGGGACGCTCTTCGCGGCTACACCTTC. This codes for CSARAGDALRGYTF.

V usage is TRBV29-1 and J usage is TRBJ2-3, with D maybe TRBD1 (5 bases). The CDR3 length is 14 residues. The germline CDR1 and CDR2 sequences are SQVTM and ANQGSEA. The V and J ends lost 3 bases and 2 bases respectively, with 12 bases between them. CDR3 amino acids: CSVDGYRPTDTQYF. The CDR3 coding sequence is TGCAGCGTTGATGGGTACAGGCCCACAGATACGCAGTATTTT.

This clonotype has just a few counts. This chain joins TRBV10-3 and TRBJ1-2; the match to TRBD1 covers 8 bases. V lost 4 bases and J lost 2; bases outside the gene matches: 0. In germline, CDR1 is ENHRY, CDR2 SYGVKD. The CDR3 sequence is 13 residues long. The CDR3 is CAISGTGNYGYTF. The CDR3 DNA sequence: TGTGCCATCAGTGGGACAGGGAACTATGGCTACACCTTC.

This clonotype occurred a few times. J is TRBJ1-6 and V is TRBV19, with 9 bases identical to TRBD1. Germline V CDR1 and CDR2: LNHDA, SQIVND (reference sequence). This CDR3 spans 16 amino acids. The V gene end was trimmed by 3 bases and the J gene end by 8 bases; junction bases not matched to a gene: 8. Written as DNA, the CDR3 is TGTGCCAGTAGTATCGGCCCGTGGGACAGGGATTCACCCCTCCACTTT. Encoded protein: CASSIGPWDRDSPLHF. The entire variable domain, with the rest obtained from reference TRBV19 and TRBJ1-6, is as follows: DGGITQSPKYLFRKEGQNVTLSCEQNLNHDAMYWYRQDPGQGLRLIYYSQIVNDFQKGDIAEGYSVSREKKESFPLTVTSAQKNPTAFYLCASSIGPWDRDSPLHFGNGTRLTVT.

The CDR3, as DNA: TGTGCCAGCAGCCAAGATTCGACGACCTCTGGGGCCAACGTCCTGACTTTC. It specifies CASSQDSTTSGANVLTF. The V call is TRBV4-2, the J call TRBJ2-6; D not certain. V was pared by 0 bases and J by 0 bases, with 9 bases between. This CDR3 spans 17 amino acids. CDR1 is LGHNA, CDR2 YNFKEQ, per germline.

The chain joins TRBV11-2 to TRBJ2-5; TRBD1 matches at 7 bases. The V gene end was trimmed by 5 bases and the J gene end by 3 bases; junction bases not matched to a gene: 6. In germline, CDR1 is SGHAT, CDR2 FQNNGV. This CDR3 is 14 amino acids long. The CDR3 nucleotides are TGTGCCAGCAGCGCCCGCACAGGGGAAGAGACCCAGTACTTC. Protein: CASSARTGEETQYF.